This T cell receptor beta chain was sequenced in a study of blood T cell repertoires in COVID-19. Study at large: Material from acute and convalescent COVID-19 was sourced from the United States, Italy and Spain.

As handled by the study authors: Researchers report that nucleated cell counts were estimated from reference gene primer amplification. Assay: immunoSEQ multiplex PCR; the TCRdb copy retains only in-frame clones and omits some. V and J calls and clone size come straight from that table; D and trimming were deduced from the DNA. The sample consists of about 350,000 clones, approximately 90% of them appearing once. This CDR3 is built from 13 residues. Trimming removed 2 bases at V and 1 base at J, with 8 bases between. Germline lookup yields CDR1 GTSNPN and CDR2 SVGIG (reference sequence). What was sequenced was peripheral blood. This sequence originates from a woman under 30 who had recovered from COVID-19. V is TRBV30 and J is TRBJ1-1; D call uncertain. The CDR3 coding sequence is TGTGCCTGGAGTTTTAACGGGAACACTGAAGCTTTCTTT. It encodes CAWSFNGNTEAFF.